Below are 2 T cell receptor beta chains sequenced from a single sample in a study of sequential checkpoint blockade in melanoma. The sample's treatment: randomized to nivolumab then ipilimumab (arm A) or the reverse (arm B). The protocol was immunoSEQ multiplex PCR, while the TCRdb copy is restricted to in-frame clones and leaves out a portion. The data hold under 3,000 clones, with roughly 29% observed a single time. The specimen was tumor tissue (inferred from file names), collected from a patient given nivolumab and ipilimumab in sequence. These receptors all stem from a human donor with melanoma.

The chain has TRBV6-8 and TRBJ1-1; possible D gene TRBD1, 6 bases. Trimming took 2 bases from V and 6 from J, leaving 10 bases between them. Germline-derived CDR1 and CDR2 are MNHGY and SAAAGT. The CDR3 is 13 residues long. For the CDR3, the DNA is TGTGCCAGCAGTTACACAGGGAGGGCTGAAGCTTTCTTT. It is translated as CASSYTGRAEAFF.

This clone turned up a few times. The DNA of the CDR3 is TGTGCCAGCACCGGACCCTCCCGACGGAACCTTAATCAGCCCCAGCATTTT. Encoded protein: CASTGPSRRNLNQPQHF. The genes are TRBV6-8 and TRBJ1-5; no definite D call. Germline V lookup: CDR1 MNHGY, CDR2 SAAAGT. This CDR3 has 17 amino acids. Trimming removed 7 bases at V and 4 bases at J, with 23 bases between.